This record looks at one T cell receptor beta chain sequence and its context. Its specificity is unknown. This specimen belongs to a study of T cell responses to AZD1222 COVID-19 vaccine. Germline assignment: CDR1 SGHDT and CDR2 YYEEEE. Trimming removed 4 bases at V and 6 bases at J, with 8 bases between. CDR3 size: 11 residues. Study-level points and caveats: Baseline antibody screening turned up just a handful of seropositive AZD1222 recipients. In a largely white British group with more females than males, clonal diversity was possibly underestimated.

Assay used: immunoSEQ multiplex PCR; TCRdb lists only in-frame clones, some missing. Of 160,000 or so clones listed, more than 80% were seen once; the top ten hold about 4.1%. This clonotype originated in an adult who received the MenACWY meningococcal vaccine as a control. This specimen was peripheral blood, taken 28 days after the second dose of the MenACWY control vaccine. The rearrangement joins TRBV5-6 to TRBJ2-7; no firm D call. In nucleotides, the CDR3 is TGTGCCAGCAGCCTATGGGGCGAGCAGTACTTC. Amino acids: CASSLWGEQYF.